These 26 T cell receptor beta chains originate from one sample sequenced in a study of identifying expanded T cells in peripheral blood (dated by TCRdb to between 2018 and 2021). The library was built by means of the immunoSEQ multiplex PCR assay. In its TCRdb copy, this immuneACCESS table keeps in-frame sequences only and misses some clones. Where compared with another copy, unresolved V genes explain less than half of these, and the others have no known cause. For this sample the table gives 100,000 to 150,000 clones, of which 80% to 90% were detected only once. The ten biggest clones cover roughly 8% of the sample. Sequencing input: blood. Receptor source: a person aged 18 to 70 in good health.

The J gene is TRBJ2-2, the V gene TRBV6-5; 7 bases line up with TRBD1. CDR3 length equals 16 residues. Germline V lookup: CDR1 MNHEY, CDR2 SVGAGI. With V trimmed by 0 bases and J by 7 bases, 8 bases remained unmatched. The CDR3 loop reads CASSYSRQGVGGELFF. The CDR3 region has the DNA TGTGCCAGCAGTTACTCGCGACAGGGTGTCGGCGGGGAGCTGTTTTTT.

This chain links TRBV5-4 with TRBJ1-2, with D possibly being TRBD1 (6 bases). Deletions cut 0 bases from V and 5 bases from J, with 14 bases between. Germline V CDR1 and CDR2: SGHNT, YYREEE (reference sequence). This CDR3 has 15 residues. CDR3 DNA: TGTGCCAGCAGCTTGGAAGGGGGTGCAATTTATGGCTACACCTTC. Its translation is CASSLEGGAIYGYTF.

The V and J genes are TRBV5-1 and TRBJ2-7, with 12 bases matching TRBD1. Per germline, CDR1 SGHRS and CDR2 YFSETQ. V shed 4 bases and J 4 bases; nucleotides not matched to a gene: 3. The CDR3 contains 14 residues. CDR3 DNA: TGCGCCAGCAGCCTGGGACAGGGGGCTTACGAGCAGTACTTC. It specifies CASSLGQGAYEQYF.

With respect to this clone: The sample holds other DNA sequences that translate to the same CDR3. J is TRBJ1-5 and V is TRBV6-4; D may be TRBD1 (5 bases). The CDR3 runs 13 residues. The germline V gene has CDR1 MRHNA and CDR2 SNTAGT. Trimming stripped 3 bases from V and 4 bases from J, with 7 bases between. CDR3 loop: CASSEQANQPQHF. CDR3 in DNA: TGTGCCAGCAGTGAACAGGCGAATCAGCCCCAGCATTTT.

The chain couples TRBV19 to TRBJ1-1, with a possible D match to TRBD1 (6 bases). Per germline, CDR1 LNHDA and CDR2 SQIVND (reference sequence). This CDR3 is 13 amino acids long. The V end lost 3 bases, the J end lost 2 bases, and 7 bases lay between the germline ends. The CDR3 bases are TGTGCCAGTAGTATGGACAGCAACACTGAAGCTTTCTTT. It codes for CASSMDSNTEAFF.

V usage is TRBV7-3 and J usage is TRBJ2-3; TRBD2 matches at 8 bases. V was clipped by 8 bases and J by 5 bases; unmatched bases: 6. Germline values: CDR1 SGHTA, CDR2 FQGTGA. This CDR3 contains 13 residues. In DNA form, the CDR3 reads TGTGCCAGCGACGGGGGGGCAATAGATACGCAGTATTTT. It encodes CASDGGAIDTQYF. The complete variable domain, with remaining parts taken from reference TRBV7-3 and TRBJ2-3, reads GAGVSQTPSNKVTEKGKYVELRCDPISGHTALYWYRQSLGQGPEFLIYFQGTGAADDSGLPNDRFFAVRPEGSVSTLKIQRTERGDSAVYLCASDGGAIDTQYFGPGTRLTVL.

V usage is TRBV11-2 and J usage is TRBJ2-3; tentatively, D is TRBD1 (6 bases). Germline values: CDR1 SGHAT, CDR2 FQNNGV. The CDR3 is 16 residues long. V was shortened by 6 bases and J by 0 bases, with 16 bases between the two germline ends. The CDR3 DNA reads as TGTGCCAGCAGGTCTCGGACAGCCGCTAGCACAGATACGCAGTATTTT. As protein: CASRSRTAASTDTQYF.

This clone was seen a few times. V is TRBV19 and J is TRBJ2-5; 7 bases are a match to TRBD2. From germline, CDR1 is LNHDA and CDR2 SQIVND (reference sequence). The CDR3 runs to 13 residues. V lost 10 bases and J lost 4; bases outside the gene matches: 9. The DNA of the CDR3 is TGTGCCACCGAGGGAGGGGCAGCAGAGACCCAGTACTTC. Translation: CATEGGAAETQYF.

J is TRBJ2-3 and V is TRBV7-2; TRBD2 matches at 9 bases. Per germline, CDR1 SGHTA and CDR2 FQGNSA. Losses at the gene ends were 1 base for V and 5 bases for J; bases not matched to a gene: 10. This CDR3 spans 17 amino acids. The CDR3 loop is CASSLVASGEPRDTQYF. The CDR3 bases are TGTGCCAGCAGCTTAGTAGCTAGCGGGGAACCTAGAGATACGCAGTATTTT.

This clone occurred a few times. The chain links TRBV14 to TRBJ1-2, with D unclear. The V end lost 0 bases, the J end lost 0 bases, and 5 bases lay between the germline ends. The CDR3 has 14 amino acids. The V gene's germline CDR1 is SGHDN and CDR2 FVKESK. CDR3 nucleotides: TGTGCCAGCAGCCAAGAGTGGGCTAACTATGGCTACACCTTC. It specifies CASSQEWANYGYTF.

The gene calls are TRBV2 and TRBJ2-3; 8 positions match TRBD2. CDR3 length equals 16 residues. The germline gives CDR1 SNHLY, CDR2 FYNNEI. V was clipped by 2 bases and J by 4 bases; unmatched bases: 8. CDR3 nucleotides: TGTGCCAGCAGTGAATTAGCGGGGTTCGTTTCAGATACGCAGTATTTT. This codes for CASSELAGFVSDTQYF. The variable domain in full, completed from reference TRBV2 and TRBJ2-3, reads EPEVTQTPSHQVTQMGQEVILRCVPISNHLYFYWYRQILGQKVEFLVSFYNNEISEKSEIFDDQFSVERPDGSNFTLKIRSTKLEDSAMYFCASSELAGFVSDTQYFGPGTRLTVL.

This clone was recorded a few times. V is TRBV5-1 and J is TRBJ1-6; the match to TRBD1 covers 10 bases. V dropped 0 bases and J dropped 5; count of bases not matched to a gene: 2. This CDR3 is built from 16 residues. Germline CDR1 is SGHRS and CDR2 is YFSETQ. The CDR3 DNA is TGCGCCAGCAGCTTGGGACAGGGGGCGAATAATTCACCCCTCCACTTT. Residues: CASSLGQGANNSPLHF.

The rearrangement joins TRBV25-1 to TRBJ2-1, with 9 bases that match TRBD1. V shed 1 base and J 5 bases; nucleotides not matched to a gene: 3. Germline V gene lookup returns CDR1 MGHDK and CDR2 SYGVNS. This CDR3 is built from 15 residues. The CDR3, as DNA: TGTGCCAGCAGTGAATCGTGGACAGGGGACAATGAGCAGTTCTTC. Residues: CASSESWTGDNEQFF.

The V gene is TRBV10-2, the J gene TRBJ2-7; D possibly corresponds to TRBD2 (5 bases). The germline gives CDR1 WSHSY, CDR2 SAAADI. The CDR3 is made up of 13 amino acids. The ends were cut back, 4 bases at V and 0 bases at J, with 7 bases in the middle. CDR3: CASSVDYSYEQYF. The CDR3 nucleotides read TGCGCCAGCAGTGTTGACTACTCCTACGAGCAGTACTTC.

The chain couples TRBV7-2 to TRBJ2-7; the D is unclear. CDR3 length equals 15 residues. Germline V gives CDR1 SGHTA, CDR2 FQGNSA. The germline V and J ends were trimmed by 5 bases and 5 bases, with 19 bases remaining between them. CDR3 DNA sequence: TGTGCCAGCAGCCCAGAGGTGGGAAGGAGTGACGAGCAGTACTTC. Protein product: CASSPEVGRSDEQYF.

The chain couples TRBV7-2 to TRBJ2-7; D gene ambiguous. Germline-derived CDR1 and CDR2 are SGHTA and FQGNSA. Trimming took 7 bases from V and 0 from J, leaving 10 bases between them. This CDR3 is 13 amino acids long. The CDR3 is CASTPVSSYEQYF. The CDR3 nucleotides read TGTGCCAGCACCCCGGTGAGCTCCTACGAGCAGTACTTC.

The chain recombines TRBV27 with TRBJ1-4; unclear D gene. With 2 bases removed from V and 10 bases from J, the gap between germline ends came to 2 bases. This CDR3 contains 10 residues. Germline V gene sequence: CDR1 MNHEY, CDR2 SMNVEV (reference sequence). The CDR3 sequence is CASSLRKLFF. CDR3 nucleotides: TGTGCCAGCAGTTTACGAAAACTGTTTTTT.

This rearrangement joins TRBV28 to TRBJ2-3; 11 bases are a match to TRBD1. The length of the CDR3 is 15 residues. Germline loops: CDR1 MDHEN, CDR2 SYDVKM. Trimming cost V 6 bases and J 5 bases; bases outside gene matches: 7. Written as DNA, the CDR3 is TGTGCCAGCAGGTCAGGACAGGGGGCGAGAGATACGCAGTATTTT. The encoded protein is CASRSGQGARDTQYF. Drawing the rest from reference TRBV28 and TRBJ2-3, the complete variable domain is DVKVTQSSRYLVKRTGEKVFLECVQDMDHENMFWYRQDPGLGLRLIYFSYDVKMKEKGDIPEGYSVSREKKERFSLILESASTNQTSMYLCASRSGQGARDTQYFGPGTRLTVL.

The chain employs TRBV7-2 and TRBJ1-5, with D possibly matching TRBD1 (5 bases). Germline loops: CDR1 SGHTA, CDR2 FQGNSA. CDR3 length: 15 amino acids. V lost 5 bases to trimming and J lost 2 bases, with 13 bases between them. The CDR3 is CASSRRGGGNQPQHF. The CDR3 DNA sequence: TGTGCCAGCAGCCGGAGGGGCGGGGGCAATCAGCCCCAGCATTTT. The full variable domain, with the rest looked up from reference TRBV7-2 and TRBJ1-5, is GAGVSQSPSNKVTEKGKDVELRCDPISGHTALYWYRQSLGQGLEFLIYFQGNSAPDKSGLPSDRFSAERTGGSVSTLTIQRTQQEDSAVYLCASSRRGGGNQPQHFGDGTRLSIL.

This chain uses TRBV2 with TRBJ2-1, with D possibly TRBD2 on 5 matching bases. The germline V and J ends were trimmed by 2 bases and 8 bases, with 22 bases remaining between them. The CDR3 runs to 17 residues. Germline-derived CDR1 and CDR2 are SNHLY and FYNNEI. The CDR3 DNA is TGTGCCAGCAGTGAAACCCCCCGGGATCATGTCGGATATGAGCAGTTCTTC. This gives the protein CASSETPRDHVGYEQFF.

The V and J genes are TRBV5-3 and TRBJ2-7; TRBD1 aligns across 8 bases. TRBV5-3 carries the ORF label, with uncertain function. The CDR3 totals 15 residues. V was pared by 4 bases and J by 3 bases, with 9 bases of the junction left unmatched. The DNA of the CDR3 is TGTGCCAGAAGCATAAGGACAGGGAGAAACTACGAGCAGTACTTC. Residues: CARSIRTGRNYEQYF.

The rearrangement links TRBV5-1 to TRBJ1-5; maybe TRBD1 (5 bases). Trimming left V 0 bases short and J 3 bases short, with 10 bases between. CDR1 is SGHRS and CDR2 is YFSETQ in the germline V gene. The CDR3 length is 15 residues. Here the CDR3 reads CASSLGGLINQPQHF. CDR3 sequence (DNA): TGCGCCAGCAGCTTGGGGGGACTGATCAATCAGCCCCAGCATTTT.

The chain joins TRBV6-5 to TRBJ1-2; D unresolved. The CDR3 has 14 residues. From germline, CDR1 is MNHEY and CDR2 SVGAGI. The germline V and J ends were trimmed by 4 bases and 2 bases, with 11 bases remaining between them. The DNA for the CDR3 is TGTGCCAGCAGTTTTCTAGACGGGAACTATGGCTACACCTTC. Protein: CASSFLDGNYGYTF.

V gene TRBV11-3 combines with J gene TRBJ2-1; the D is unclear. The germline gives CDR1 SGHNT, CDR2 YENEEA. The CDR3 is made up of 13 amino acids. V was trimmed by 3 bases and J by 6 bases, leaving 9 bases between them. DNA of the CDR3: TGTGCCAGCAGCTTTTCGGGCGGCAATGAGCAGTTCTTC. Translated, it gives CASSFSGGNEQFF.

The CDR3: CASSPEGQGFQPQHF. The CDR3 DNA sequence: TGTGCCAGCAGCCCCGAGGGACAGGGATTTCAGCCCCAGCATTTT. The chain has TRBV19 and TRBJ1-5, with 9 bases lining up with TRBD1. The trim removed 9 bases at V and 6 bases at J, leaving 12 bases unmatched. This CDR3 has 15 amino acids. CDR1 is LNHDA and CDR2 is SQIVND in the germline V gene (reference sequence).

J is TRBJ2-7 and V is TRBV5-6; D may match TRBD1 or TRBD2 (5 bases each). The V end lost 3 bases, the J end lost 0 bases, and 19 bases lay between the germline ends. The germline gives CDR1 SGHDT, CDR2 YYEEEE. The CDR3 totals 17 residues. CDR3 protein: CASSSKPGWGSSYEQYF. DNA of the CDR3: TGTGCCAGCAGCTCCAAACCGGGGTGGGGCAGCTCCTACGAGCAGTACTTC.